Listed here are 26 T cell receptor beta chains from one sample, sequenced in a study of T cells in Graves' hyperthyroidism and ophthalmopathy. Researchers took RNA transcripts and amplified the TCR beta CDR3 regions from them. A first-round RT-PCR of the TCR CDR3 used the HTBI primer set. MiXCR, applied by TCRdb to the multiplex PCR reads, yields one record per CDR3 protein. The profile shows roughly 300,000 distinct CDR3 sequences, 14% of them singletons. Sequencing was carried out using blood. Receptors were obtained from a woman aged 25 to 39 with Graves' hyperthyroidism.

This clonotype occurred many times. CDR3 sequence: CSASSGLASYNEQFF. The CDR3 region has the DNA TGCAGTGCTAGTTCGGGACTAGCTTCCTACAATGAGCAGTTCTTC. V is TRBV20-1 and J is TRBJ2-1; 9 positions match TRBD2. CDR1 and CDR2 (germline): DFQATT, SNEGSKA (reference sequence). The length of the CDR3 is 15 residues. J was trimmed by 1 base and V by 3 bases; bases with no gene match: 4.

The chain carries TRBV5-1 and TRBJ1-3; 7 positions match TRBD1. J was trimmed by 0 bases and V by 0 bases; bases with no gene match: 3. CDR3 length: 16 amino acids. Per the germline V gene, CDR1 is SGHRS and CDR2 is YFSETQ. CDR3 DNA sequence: TGCGCCAGCAGCTTGGGTCAGGGGGGCTCTGGAAACACCATATATTTT. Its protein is CASSLGQGGSGNTIYF.

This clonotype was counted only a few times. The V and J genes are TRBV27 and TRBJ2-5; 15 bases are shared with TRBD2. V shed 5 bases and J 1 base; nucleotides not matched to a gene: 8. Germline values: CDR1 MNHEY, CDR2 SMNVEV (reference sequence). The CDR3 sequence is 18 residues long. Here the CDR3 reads CASSQGTSGRRGQETQYF. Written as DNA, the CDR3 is TGTGCCAGCAGTCAGGGGACTAGCGGGAGGAGGGGCCAAGAGACCCAGTACTTC.

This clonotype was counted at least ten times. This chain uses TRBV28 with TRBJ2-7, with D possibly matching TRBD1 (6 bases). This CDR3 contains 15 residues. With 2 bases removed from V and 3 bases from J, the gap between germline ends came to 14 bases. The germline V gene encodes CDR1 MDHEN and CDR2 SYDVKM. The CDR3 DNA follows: TGTGCCAGCAGTTTACCCAGGGGTAGAGTCTACGAGCAGTACTTC. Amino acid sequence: CASSLPRGRVYEQYF.

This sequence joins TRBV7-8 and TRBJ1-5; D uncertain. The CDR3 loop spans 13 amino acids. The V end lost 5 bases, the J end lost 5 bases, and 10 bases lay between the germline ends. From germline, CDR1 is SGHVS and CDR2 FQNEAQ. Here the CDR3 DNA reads TGTGCCAGCAGCACCCGGCGTCATCAGCCCCAGCATTTT. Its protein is CASSTRRHQPQHF.

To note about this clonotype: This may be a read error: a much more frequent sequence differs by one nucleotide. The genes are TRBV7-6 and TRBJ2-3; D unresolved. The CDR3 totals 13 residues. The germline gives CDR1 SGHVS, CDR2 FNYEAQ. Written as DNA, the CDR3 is TGTGCCAGCAGCTTAGAATACACAGATATGCAGTATTTT. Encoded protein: CASSLEYTDMQYF.

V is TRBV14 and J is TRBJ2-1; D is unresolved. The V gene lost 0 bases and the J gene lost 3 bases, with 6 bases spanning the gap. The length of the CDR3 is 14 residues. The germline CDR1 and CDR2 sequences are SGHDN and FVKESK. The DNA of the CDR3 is TGTGCCAGCAGCCAAGATCGGGTCTACAATGAGCAGTTCTTC. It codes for CASSQDRVYNEQFF.

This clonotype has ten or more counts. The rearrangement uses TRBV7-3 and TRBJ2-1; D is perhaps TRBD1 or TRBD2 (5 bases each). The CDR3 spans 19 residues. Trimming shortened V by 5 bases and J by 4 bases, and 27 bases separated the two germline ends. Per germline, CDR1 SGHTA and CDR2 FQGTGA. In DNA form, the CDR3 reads TGTGCCAGCAGCCCCTTATTTGGGACCTGGGGTGGGAAGTACAATGAGCAGTTCTTC. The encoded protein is CASSPLFGTWGGKYNEQFF.

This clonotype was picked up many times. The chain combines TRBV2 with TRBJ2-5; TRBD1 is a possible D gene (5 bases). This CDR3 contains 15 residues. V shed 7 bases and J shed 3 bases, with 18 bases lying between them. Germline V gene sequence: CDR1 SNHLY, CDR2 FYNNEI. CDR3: CASKKSLTVEETQYF. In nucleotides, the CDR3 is TGTGCCAGCAAAAAAAGCTTGACAGTTGAAGAGACCCAGTACTTC.

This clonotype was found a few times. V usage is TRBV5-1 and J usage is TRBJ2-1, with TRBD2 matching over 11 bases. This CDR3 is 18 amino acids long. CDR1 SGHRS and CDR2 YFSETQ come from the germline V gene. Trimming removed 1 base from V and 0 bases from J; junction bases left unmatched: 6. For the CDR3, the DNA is TGCGCCAGCAGCTTGATTAGCGGGAGGGGTAGCTCCTACAATGAGCAGTTCTTC. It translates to CASSLISGRGSSYNEQFF.

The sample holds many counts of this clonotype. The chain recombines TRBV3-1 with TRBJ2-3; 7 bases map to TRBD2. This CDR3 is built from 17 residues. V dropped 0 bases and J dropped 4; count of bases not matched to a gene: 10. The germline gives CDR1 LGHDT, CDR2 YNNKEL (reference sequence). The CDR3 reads CASSQDRGGRSADTQYF. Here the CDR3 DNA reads TGTGCCAGCAGCCAAGATCGCGGCGGGAGATCTGCAGATACGCAGTATTTT.

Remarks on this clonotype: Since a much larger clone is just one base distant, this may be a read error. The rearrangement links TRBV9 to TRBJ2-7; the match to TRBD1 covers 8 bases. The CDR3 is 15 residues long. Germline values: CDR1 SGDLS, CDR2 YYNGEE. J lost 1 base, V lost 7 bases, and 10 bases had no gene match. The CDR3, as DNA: TGTGCCAGCGGCCCAACACAGGGGGGATCCTACGAGCAGTACTTC. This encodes CASGPTQGGSYEQYF.

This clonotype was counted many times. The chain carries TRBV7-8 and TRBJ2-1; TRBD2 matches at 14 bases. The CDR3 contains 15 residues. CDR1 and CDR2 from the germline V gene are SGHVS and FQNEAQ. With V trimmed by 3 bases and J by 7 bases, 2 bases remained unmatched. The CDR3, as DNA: TGTGCCAGCAGCTTGGGGACTAGCGGGGGAAATGAGCAGTTCTTC. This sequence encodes CASSLGTSGGNEQFF.

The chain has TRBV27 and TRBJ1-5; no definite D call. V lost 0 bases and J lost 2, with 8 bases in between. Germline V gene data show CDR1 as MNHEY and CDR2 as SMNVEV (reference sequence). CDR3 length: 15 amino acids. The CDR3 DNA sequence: TGTGCCAGCAGTTTATCAGGGAGTGGCAATCAGCCCCAGCATTTT. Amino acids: CASSLSGSGNQPQHF.

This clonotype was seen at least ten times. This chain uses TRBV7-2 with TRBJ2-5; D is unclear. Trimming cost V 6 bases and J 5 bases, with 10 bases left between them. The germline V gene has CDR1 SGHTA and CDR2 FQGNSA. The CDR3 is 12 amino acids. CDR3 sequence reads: CASSRVVETQYF. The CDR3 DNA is TGTGCCAGCAGTCGGGTCGTGGAGACCCAGTACTTC.

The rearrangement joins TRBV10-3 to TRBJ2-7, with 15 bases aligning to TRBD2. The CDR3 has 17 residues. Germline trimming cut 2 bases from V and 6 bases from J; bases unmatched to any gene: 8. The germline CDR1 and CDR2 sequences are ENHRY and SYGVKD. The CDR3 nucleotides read TGTGCCATCAGTGAGAGGACTAGCGGGAGGGCCGGGGCCGAGCAGTACTTC. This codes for CAISERTSGRAGAEQYF.

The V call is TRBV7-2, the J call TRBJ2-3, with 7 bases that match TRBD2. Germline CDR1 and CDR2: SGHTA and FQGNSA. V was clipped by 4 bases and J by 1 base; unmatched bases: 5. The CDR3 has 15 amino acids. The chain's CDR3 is CASSYGLEGTDTQYF. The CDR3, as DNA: TGTGCCAGCAGCTACGGACTAGAAGGCACAGATACGCAGTATTTT.

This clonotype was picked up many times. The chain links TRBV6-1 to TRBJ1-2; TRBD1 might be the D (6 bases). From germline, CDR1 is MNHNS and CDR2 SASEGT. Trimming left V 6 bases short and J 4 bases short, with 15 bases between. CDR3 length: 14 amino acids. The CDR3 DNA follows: TGTGCCAGCAGACCCCGACAGGAGATCTATGGCTACACCTTC. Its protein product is CASRPRQEIYGYTF.

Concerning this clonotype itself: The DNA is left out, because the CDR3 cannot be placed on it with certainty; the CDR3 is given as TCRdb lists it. The CDR3 sequence is CSAMVGTGAFSPLDF. This chain uses TRBV20-1 with TRBJ1-6; the table names TRBD1, a call not compared with the DNA. From germline, CDR1 is DFQATT and CDR2 SNEGSKA (reference sequence). The CDR3 is 15 amino acids long, termini counted.

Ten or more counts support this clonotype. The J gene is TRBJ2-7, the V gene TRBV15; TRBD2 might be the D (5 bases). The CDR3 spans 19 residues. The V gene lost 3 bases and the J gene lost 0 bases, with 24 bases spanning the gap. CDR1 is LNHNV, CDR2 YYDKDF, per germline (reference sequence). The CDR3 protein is CATSSGPGERREISYEQYF. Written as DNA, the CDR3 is TGTGCCACCAGCAGTGGCCCCGGGGAGCGTCGAGAGATCTCCTACGAGCAGTACTTC.

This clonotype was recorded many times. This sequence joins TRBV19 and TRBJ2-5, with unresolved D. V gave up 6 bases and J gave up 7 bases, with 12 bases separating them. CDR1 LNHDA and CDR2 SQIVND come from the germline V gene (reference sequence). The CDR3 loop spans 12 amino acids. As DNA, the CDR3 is TGTGCCAGTAGCCGGGCCCGTGGGACCCAGTACTTC. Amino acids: CASSRARGTQYF.

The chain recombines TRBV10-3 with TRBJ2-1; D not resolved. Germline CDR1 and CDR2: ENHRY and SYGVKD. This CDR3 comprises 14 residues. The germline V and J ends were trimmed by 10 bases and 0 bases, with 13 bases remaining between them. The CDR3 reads CATRPSSSYNEQFF. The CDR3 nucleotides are TGTGCCACACGTCCCTCGAGCTCCTACAATGAGCAGTTCTTC.

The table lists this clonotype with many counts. The DNA for the CDR3 is TGTGCCAGCAGCTTATTCCGCGGGGGCACAGATACGCAGTATTTT. It is translated as CASSLFRGGTDTQYF. The chain employs TRBV7-9 and TRBJ2-3; TRBD2 is a possible D gene (6 bases). Germline-derived CDR1 and CDR2 are SEHNR and FQNEAQ (reference sequence). This CDR3 contains 15 residues. Trimming cost V 2 bases and J 1 base, with 10 bases left between them.

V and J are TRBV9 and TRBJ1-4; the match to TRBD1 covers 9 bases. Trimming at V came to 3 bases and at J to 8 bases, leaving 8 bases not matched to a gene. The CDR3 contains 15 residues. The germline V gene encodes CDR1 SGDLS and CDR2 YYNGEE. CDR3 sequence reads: CASSARQGDGEKLFF. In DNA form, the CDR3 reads TGTGCCAGCAGCGCCCGACAGGGGGATGGCGAAAAACTGTTTTTT. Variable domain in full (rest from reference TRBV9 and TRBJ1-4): DSGVTQTPKHLITATGQRVTLRCSPRSGDLSVYWYQQSLDQGLQFLIQYYNGEERAKGNILERFSAQQFPDLHSELNLSSLELGDSALYFCASSARQGDGEKLFFGSGTQLSVL.

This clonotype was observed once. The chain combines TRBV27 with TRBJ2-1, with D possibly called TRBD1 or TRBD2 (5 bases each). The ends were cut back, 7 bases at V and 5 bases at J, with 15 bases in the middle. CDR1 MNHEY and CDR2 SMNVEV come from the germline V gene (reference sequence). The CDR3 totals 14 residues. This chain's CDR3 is CASTGTIDNNEQFF. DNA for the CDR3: TGTGCCAGCACCGGGACCATCGACAACAATGAGCAGTTCTTC.

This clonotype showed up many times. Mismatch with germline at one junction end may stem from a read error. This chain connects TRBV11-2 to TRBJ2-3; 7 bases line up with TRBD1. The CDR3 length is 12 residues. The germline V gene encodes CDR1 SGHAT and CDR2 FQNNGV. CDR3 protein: CASSPGTATQYF. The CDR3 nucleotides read TGTGCCAGCAGCCCAGGGACAGCTACGCAGTATTTT.